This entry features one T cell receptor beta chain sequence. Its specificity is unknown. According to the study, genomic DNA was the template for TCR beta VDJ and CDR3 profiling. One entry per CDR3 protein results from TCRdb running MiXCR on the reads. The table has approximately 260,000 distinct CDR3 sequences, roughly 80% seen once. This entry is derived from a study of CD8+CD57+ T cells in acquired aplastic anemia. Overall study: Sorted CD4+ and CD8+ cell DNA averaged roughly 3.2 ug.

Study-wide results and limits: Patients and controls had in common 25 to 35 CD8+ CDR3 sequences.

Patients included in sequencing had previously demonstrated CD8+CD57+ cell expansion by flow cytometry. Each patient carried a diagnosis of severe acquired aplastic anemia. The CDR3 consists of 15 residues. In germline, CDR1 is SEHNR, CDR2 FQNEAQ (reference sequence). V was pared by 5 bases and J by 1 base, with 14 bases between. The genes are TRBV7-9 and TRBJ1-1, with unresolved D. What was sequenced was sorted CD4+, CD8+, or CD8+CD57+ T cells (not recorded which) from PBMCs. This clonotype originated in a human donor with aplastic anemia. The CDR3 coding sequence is TGTGCCAGCAGCCCCGAGATAACGGAGAACACTGAAGCTTTCTTT. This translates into CASSPEITENTEAFF. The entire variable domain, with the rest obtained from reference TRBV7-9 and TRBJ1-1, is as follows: DTGVSQNPRHKITKRGQNVTFRCDPISEHNRLYWYRQTLGQGPEFLTYFQNEAQLEKSRLLSDRFSAERPKGSFSTLEIQRTEQGDSAMYLCASSPEITENTEAFFGQGTRLTVV.